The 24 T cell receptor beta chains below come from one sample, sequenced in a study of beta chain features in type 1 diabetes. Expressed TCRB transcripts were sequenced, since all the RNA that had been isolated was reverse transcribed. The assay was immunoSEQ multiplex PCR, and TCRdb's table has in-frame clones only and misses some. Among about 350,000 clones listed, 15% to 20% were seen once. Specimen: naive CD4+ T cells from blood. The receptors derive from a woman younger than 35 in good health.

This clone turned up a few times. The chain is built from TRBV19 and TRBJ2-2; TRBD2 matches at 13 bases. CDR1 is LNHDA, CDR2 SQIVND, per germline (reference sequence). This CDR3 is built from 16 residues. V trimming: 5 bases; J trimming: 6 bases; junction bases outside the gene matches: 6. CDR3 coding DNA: TGTGCCAGTAGTCGGACTAGCGGGAGAGGATCCGGGGAGCTGTTTTTT. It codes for CASSRTSGRGSGELFF.

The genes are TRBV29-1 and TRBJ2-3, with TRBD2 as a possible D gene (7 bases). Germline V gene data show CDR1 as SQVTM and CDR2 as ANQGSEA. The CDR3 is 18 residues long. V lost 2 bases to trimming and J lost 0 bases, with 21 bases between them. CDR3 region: CSVESQGSGSGSTDTQYF. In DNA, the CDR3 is TGCAGCGTTGAAAGCCAGGGGTCTGGTAGCGGGAGCACAGATACGCAGTATTTT.

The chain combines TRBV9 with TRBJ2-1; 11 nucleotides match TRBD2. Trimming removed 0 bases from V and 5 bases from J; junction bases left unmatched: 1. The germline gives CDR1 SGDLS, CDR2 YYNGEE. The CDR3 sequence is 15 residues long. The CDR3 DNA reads TGTGCCAGCAGCGTAGAACTAGCGGGGGACAATGAGCAGTTCTTC. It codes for CASSVELAGDNEQFF. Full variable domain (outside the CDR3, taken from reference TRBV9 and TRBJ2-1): DSGVTQTPKHLITATGQRVTLRCSPRSGDLSVYWYQQSLDQGLQFLIQYYNGEERAKGNILERFSAQQFPDLHSELNLSSLELGDSALYFCASSVELAGDNEQFFGPGTRLTVL.

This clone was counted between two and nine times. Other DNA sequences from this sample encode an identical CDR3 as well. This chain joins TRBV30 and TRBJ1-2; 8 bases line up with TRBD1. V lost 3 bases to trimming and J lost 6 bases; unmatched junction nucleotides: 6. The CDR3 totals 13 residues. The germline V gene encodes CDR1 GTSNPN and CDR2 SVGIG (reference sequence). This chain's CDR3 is CAWSAGTGDGYTF. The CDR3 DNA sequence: TGTGCCTGGAGCGCAGGGACAGGAGATGGCTACACCTTC.

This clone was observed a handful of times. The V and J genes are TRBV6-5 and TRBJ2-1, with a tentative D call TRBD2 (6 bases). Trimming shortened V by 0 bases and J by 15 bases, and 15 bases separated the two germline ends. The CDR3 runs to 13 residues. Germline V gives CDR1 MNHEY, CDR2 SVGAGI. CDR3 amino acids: CASSYSRRLGVFF. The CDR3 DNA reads TGTGCCAGCAGTTACTCGAGGAGACTAGGCGTGTTCTTC.

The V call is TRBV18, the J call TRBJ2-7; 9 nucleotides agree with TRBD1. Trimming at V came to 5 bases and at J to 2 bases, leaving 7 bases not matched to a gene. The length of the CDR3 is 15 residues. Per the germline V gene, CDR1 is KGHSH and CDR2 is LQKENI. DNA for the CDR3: TGTGCCAGCTCAGGACAGGGGCCGCTTACCTACGAGCAGTACTTC. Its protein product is CASSGQGPLTYEQYF. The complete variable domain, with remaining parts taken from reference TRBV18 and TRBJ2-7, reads NAGVMQNPRHLVRRRGQEARLRCSPMKGHSHVYWYRQLPEEGLKFMVYLQKENIIDESGMPKERFSAEFPKEGPSILRIQQVVRGDSAAYFCASSGQGPLTYEQYFGPGTRLTVT.

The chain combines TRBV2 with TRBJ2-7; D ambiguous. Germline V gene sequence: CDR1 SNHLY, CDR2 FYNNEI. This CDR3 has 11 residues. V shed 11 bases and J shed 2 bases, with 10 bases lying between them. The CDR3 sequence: CASSRAYEQYF. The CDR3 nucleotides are TGTGCCTCCTCCCGGGCCTACGAGCAGTACTTC.

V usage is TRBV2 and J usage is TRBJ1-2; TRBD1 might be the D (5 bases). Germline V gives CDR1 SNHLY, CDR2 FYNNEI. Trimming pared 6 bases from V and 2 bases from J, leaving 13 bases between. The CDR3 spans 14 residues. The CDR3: CASRAQTDNYGYTF. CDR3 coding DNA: TGTGCCAGCAGGGCACAGACAGACAACTATGGCTACACCTTC.

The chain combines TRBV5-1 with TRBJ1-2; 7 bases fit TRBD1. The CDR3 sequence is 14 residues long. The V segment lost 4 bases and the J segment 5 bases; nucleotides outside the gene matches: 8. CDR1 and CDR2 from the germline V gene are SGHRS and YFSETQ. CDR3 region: CASSLTGSSYGYTF. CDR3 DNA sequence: TGCGCCAGCAGCCTGACAGGGTCCTCGTATGGCTACACCTTC.

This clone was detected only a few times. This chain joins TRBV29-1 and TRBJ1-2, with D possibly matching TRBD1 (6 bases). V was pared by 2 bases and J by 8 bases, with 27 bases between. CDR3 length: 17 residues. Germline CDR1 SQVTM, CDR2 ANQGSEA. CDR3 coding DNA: TGCAGCGTTGAAACCCCACAAGAAGGGGGAGCCTGGAAGGGCTACACCTTC. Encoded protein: CSVETPQEGGAWKGYTF.

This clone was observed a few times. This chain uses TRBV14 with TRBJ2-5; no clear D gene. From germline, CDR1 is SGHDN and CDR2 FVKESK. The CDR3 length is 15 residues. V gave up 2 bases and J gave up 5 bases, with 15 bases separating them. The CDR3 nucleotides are TGTGCCAGCAGCCAACGGAGTCCCGGTCGGGAGACCCAGTACTTC. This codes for CASSQRSPGRETQYF.

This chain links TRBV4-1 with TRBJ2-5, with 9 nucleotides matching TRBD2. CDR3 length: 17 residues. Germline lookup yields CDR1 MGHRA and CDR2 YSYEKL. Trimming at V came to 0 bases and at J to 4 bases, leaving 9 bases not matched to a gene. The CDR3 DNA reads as TGCGCCAGCAGCCAAGATTTGGCGGGGGGGGTACCAGAGACCCAGTACTTC. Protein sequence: CASSQDLAGGVPETQYF.

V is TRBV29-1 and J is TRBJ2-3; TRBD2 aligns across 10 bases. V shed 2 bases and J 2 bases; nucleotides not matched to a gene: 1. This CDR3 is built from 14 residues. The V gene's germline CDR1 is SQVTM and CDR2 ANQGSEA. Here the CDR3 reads CSVELAGVTDTQYF. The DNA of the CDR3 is TGCAGCGTTGAACTAGCGGGAGTCACAGATACGCAGTATTTT.

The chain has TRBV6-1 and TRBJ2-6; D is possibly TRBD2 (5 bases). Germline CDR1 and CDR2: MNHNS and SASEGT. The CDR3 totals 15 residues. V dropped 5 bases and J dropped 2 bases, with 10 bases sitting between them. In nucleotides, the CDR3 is TGTGCCAGCAGTCAGAGGGATACTGGGGCCAACGTCCTGACTTTC. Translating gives CASSQRDTGANVLTF.

The CDR3 is CASRPTSNSNQPQHF. CDR3 sequence (DNA): TGCGCCAGCAGGCCGACAAGCAATAGCAATCAGCCCCAGCATTTT. J is TRBJ1-5 and V is TRBV5-1, with D unclear. The germline CDR1 and CDR2 sequences are SGHRS and YFSETQ. This CDR3 region has 15 residues. V lost 5 bases, J lost 0 bases, and 12 bases lay in between. The whole variable domain, filled in from reference TRBV5-1 and TRBJ1-5, reads KAGVTQTPRYLIKTRGQQVTLSCSPISGHRSVSWYQQTPGQGLQFLFEYFSETQRNKGNFPGRFSGRQFSNSRSEMNVSTLELGDSALYLCASRPTSNSNQPQHFGDGTRLSIL.

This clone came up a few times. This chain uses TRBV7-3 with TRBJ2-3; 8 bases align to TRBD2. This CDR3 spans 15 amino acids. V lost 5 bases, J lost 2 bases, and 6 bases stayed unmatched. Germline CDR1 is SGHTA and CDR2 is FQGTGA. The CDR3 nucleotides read TGTGCCAGCAGCCCGGGGGGGGCCGACACAGATACGCAGTATTTT. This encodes CASSPGGADTDTQYF. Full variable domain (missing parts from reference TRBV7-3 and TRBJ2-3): GAGVSQTPSNKVTEKGKYVELRCDPISGHTALYWYRQSLGQGPEFLIYFQGTGAADDSGLPNDRFFAVRPEGSVSTLKIQRTERGDSAVYLCASSPGGADTDTQYFGPGTRLTVL.

Here the CDR3 reads CASRVAGGHEQFF. The CDR3 bases are TGCGCCAGCAGGGTAGCGGGGGGACATGAGCAGTTCTTC. This chain connects TRBV4-1 to TRBJ2-1; 10 bases line up with TRBD2. Germline CDR1 MGHRA, CDR2 YSYEKL. This CDR3 region has 13 residues. The ends lost 6 bases at V and 8 bases at J; junction bases unmatched: 4.

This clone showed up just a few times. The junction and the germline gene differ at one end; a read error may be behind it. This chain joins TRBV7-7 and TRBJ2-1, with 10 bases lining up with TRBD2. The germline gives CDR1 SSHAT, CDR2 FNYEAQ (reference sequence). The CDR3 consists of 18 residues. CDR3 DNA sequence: TGTGCTAGCAGCTTATTAGCGGGAGGTTTCCAATCAGCCAATGAGCAGTTCTTC. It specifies CASSLLAGGFQSANEQFF.

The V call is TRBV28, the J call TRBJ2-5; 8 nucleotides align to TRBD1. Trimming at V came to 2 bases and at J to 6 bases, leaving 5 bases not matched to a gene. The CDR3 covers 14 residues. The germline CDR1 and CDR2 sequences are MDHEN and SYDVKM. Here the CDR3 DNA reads TGTGCCAGCAGTTTAAATCAGGGGGCGCAGACCCAGTACTTC. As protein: CASSLNQGAQTQYF.

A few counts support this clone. The CDR3 DNA reads TGCGCCAGCAGCCAAGCCCCGGACAGGGCATCCTACAATGAGCAGTTCTTC. Its protein product is CASSQAPDRASYNEQFF. J is TRBJ2-1 and V is TRBV4-3, with 8 bases matching TRBD1. This CDR3 contains 17 residues. Germline V gives CDR1 LGHNA, CDR2 YSLEER. V shed 1 base, J shed 1 base, and the junction held 6 bases outside the gene matches.

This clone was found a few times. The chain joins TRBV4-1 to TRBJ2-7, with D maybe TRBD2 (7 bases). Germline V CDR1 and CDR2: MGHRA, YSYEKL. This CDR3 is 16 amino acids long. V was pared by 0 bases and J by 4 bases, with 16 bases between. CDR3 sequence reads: CASSQDTRGAIYEQYF. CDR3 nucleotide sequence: TGCGCCAGCAGCCAAGATACTCGGGGGGCCATTTACGAGCAGTACTTC.

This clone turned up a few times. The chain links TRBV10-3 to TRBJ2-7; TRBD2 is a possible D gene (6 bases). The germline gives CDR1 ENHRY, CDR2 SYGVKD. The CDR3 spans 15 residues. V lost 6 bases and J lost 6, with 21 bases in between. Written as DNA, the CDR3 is TGTGCCATCAGACAACGGGACTCCGGGGTGGGCGAGCAGTACTTC. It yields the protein CAIRQRDSGVGEQYF.

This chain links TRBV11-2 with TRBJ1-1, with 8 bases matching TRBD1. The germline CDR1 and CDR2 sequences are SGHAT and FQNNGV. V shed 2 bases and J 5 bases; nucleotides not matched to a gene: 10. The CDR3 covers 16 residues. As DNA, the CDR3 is TGTGCCAGCAGCTTACTCCGGACAGGGAAGGGGACTGAAGCTTTCTTT. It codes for CASSLLRTGKGTEAFF.

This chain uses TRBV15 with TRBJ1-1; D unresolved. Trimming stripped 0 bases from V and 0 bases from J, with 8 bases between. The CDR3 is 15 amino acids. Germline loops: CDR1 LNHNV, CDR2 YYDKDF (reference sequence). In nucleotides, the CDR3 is TGTGCCACCAGCAGAGATCGACTCTTGAACACTGAAGCTTTCTTT. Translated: CATSRDRLLNTEAFF. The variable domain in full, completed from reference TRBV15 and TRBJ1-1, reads DAMVIQNPRYQVTQFGKPVTLSCSQTLNHNVMYWYQQKSSQAPKLLFHYYDKDFNNEADTPDNFQSRRPNTSFCFLDIRSPGLGDTAMYLCATSRDRLLNTEAFFGQGTRLTVV.